These 15 T cell receptor beta chains were sequenced from one sample in a study of cytomegalovirus exposure and HLA in healthy donors. Clones were sequenced by immunoSEQ multiplex PCR, and TCRdb holds only the in-frame ones, with some missing. The table records approximately 200,000 clones, 88% of them present only once. What was sequenced was PBMCs. The source of these receptors is a woman under 30 in good health and CMV-seronegative.

The chain joins TRBV9 to TRBJ2-1; 9 nucleotides agree with TRBD2. This CDR3 has 15 amino acids. Germline values: CDR1 SGDLS, CDR2 YYNGEE. After removal of 3 bases from V and 7 bases from J, the junction contained 8 bases not matched to a gene. CDR3 region: CASSDSGRRENEQFF. The CDR3 nucleotides read TGTGCCAGCAGCGATAGCGGGAGAAGAGAGAATGAGCAGTTCTTC.

This chain joins TRBV19 and TRBJ1-1, with D maybe TRBD1 (6 bases). Germline V gene sequence: CDR1 LNHDA, CDR2 SQIVND (reference sequence). The CDR3 is 15 amino acids. Trimming took 7 bases from V and 7 from J, leaving 22 bases between them. The CDR3 is CASTPRGGASVEAFF. Here the CDR3 DNA reads TGTGCCAGTACCCCCCGCGGGGGGGCTAGCGTTGAAGCTTTCTTT.

CDR3 nucleotide sequence: TGTGCCAGCAGTGAATTCGGGACAATCTACGAGCAGTACTTC. Residues: CASSEFGTIYEQYF. The genes are TRBV6-1 and TRBJ2-7, with TRBD1 as a possible D gene (6 bases). The germline gives CDR1 MNHNS, CDR2 SASEGT. The CDR3 consists of 14 residues. The V and J ends lost 2 bases and 3 bases respectively, with 11 bases between them.

Points on this clone: The sample carries other DNA sequences with the same CDR3. The chain combines TRBV5-1 with TRBJ2-2; 7 bases map to TRBD1. CDR1 and CDR2 from the germline V gene are SGHRS and YFSETQ. The CDR3 is 15 residues long. V dropped 2 bases and J dropped 3; count of bases not matched to a gene: 4. The CDR3 protein is CASSFRTGDTGELFF. Here the CDR3 DNA reads TGCGCCAGCAGCTTTAGGACAGGCGACACCGGGGAGCTGTTTTTT. The full variable domain, its missing parts supplied by reference TRBV5-1 and TRBJ2-2, is KAGVTQTPRYLIKTRGQQVTLSCSPISGHRSVSWYQQTPGQGLQFLFEYFSETQRNKGNFPGRFSGRQFSNSRSEMNVSTLELGDSALYLCASSFRTGDTGELFFGEGSRLTVL.

The chain uses TRBV19 and TRBJ2-7, with a weak D call TRBD2 (5 bases). Germline CDR1 is LNHDA and CDR2 is SQIVND (reference sequence). The CDR3 length is 14 residues. V lost 8 bases and J 2 bases, leaving 16 bases between the germline ends. The CDR3 sequence: CASSLLGRTYEQYF. CDR3 in DNA: TGTGCCAGTTCGCTACTAGGTCGGACCTACGAGCAGTACTTC. The whole variable domain, remainder taken from reference TRBV19 and TRBJ2-7, is DGGITQSPKYLFRKEGQNVTLSCEQNLNHDAMYWYRQDPGQGLRLIYYSQIVNDFQKGDIAEGYSVSREKKESFPLTVTSAQKNPTAFYLCASSLLGRTYEQYFGPGTRLTVT.

This rearrangement joins TRBV20-1 to TRBJ2-1, with a tentative D call TRBD2 (6 bases). Germline CDR1 reads DFQATT; CDR2 reads SNEGSKA (reference sequence). The CDR3 loop spans 11 amino acids. V gave up 5 bases and J gave up 10 bases, with 12 bases separating them. CDR3 nucleotide sequence: TGCAGTGCTCGGGACTTCTTCGAGCAGTTCTTC. Encoded protein: CSARDFFEQFF.

The V call is TRBV14, the J call TRBJ2-2, with 7 bases aligning to TRBD1. This CDR3 has 14 residues. Germline V CDR1 and CDR2: SGHDN, FVKESK. Losses at the gene ends were 2 bases for V and 4 bases for J; bases not matched to a gene: 1. CDR3 nucleotide sequence: TGTGCCAGCAGCCAAAACAGGGGCACCGGGGAGCTGTTTTTT. It codes for CASSQNRGTGELFF.

The chain recombines TRBV5-1 with TRBJ2-3; perhaps TRBD2 as D (5 bases). Trimming left V 2 bases short and J 6 bases short, with 16 bases between. Germline assignment: CDR1 SGHRS and CDR2 YFSETQ. The CDR3 extends over 15 amino acids. For the CDR3, the DNA is TGCGCCAGCAGCTTAAACGGGGATCCCCCCGATACGCAGTATTTT. Its translation: CASSLNGDPPDTQYF.

This chain connects TRBV7-9 to TRBJ2-5; TRBD1 agrees at 10 bases. Germline V gene lookup returns CDR1 SEHNR and CDR2 FQNEAQ (reference sequence). Germline trimming cut 1 base from V and 4 bases from J; bases unmatched to any gene: 6. CDR3 length equals 16 residues. CDR3 sequence (DNA): TGTGCCAGCAGCTTAGACGGGACAGGGGTAGGAGAGACCCAGTACTTC. Amino acid sequence: CASSLDGTGVGETQYF.

Here the CDR3 DNA reads TGTGCCAGCAGTGGAGTGCGGGGTGGCTACACCTTC. This encodes CASSGVRGGYTF. The chain uses TRBV2 and TRBJ1-2; no reliable D call. The CDR3 is 12 residues long. V shed 4 bases and J shed 7 bases, with 10 bases lying between them. The germline V gene has CDR1 SNHLY and CDR2 FYNNEI.

V is TRBV7-9 and J is TRBJ2-7; 7 nucleotides line up with TRBD1. V gave up 5 bases and J gave up 0 bases; unmatched junction bases: 10. The CDR3 sequence is 16 residues long. CDR1 and CDR2 (germline): SEHNR, FQNEAQ (reference sequence). The CDR3 DNA follows: TGTGCCAGCAGCCCGGCCCGGGACAGAGCCTCCTACGAGCAGTACTTC. Encoded protein: CASSPARDRASYEQYF.

The CDR3, as DNA: TGTGCCAGTAGTACCCTTCCTCCTAGTCTCACCGGGGAGCTGTTTTTT. Protein product: CASSTLPPSLTGELFF. The chain recombines TRBV19 with TRBJ2-2; no clear D. The V end was cut by 4 bases, the J end by 4 bases, with 16 bases between. There are 16 residues in the CDR3. The germline V gene has CDR1 LNHDA and CDR2 SQIVND (reference sequence).

This chain uses TRBV23-1 with TRBJ1-1; 8 bases fit TRBD1. TRBV23-1 is reported as an ORF; its role is uncertain. The CDR3 is made up of 19 amino acids. V dropped 6 bases and J dropped 0; count of bases not matched to a gene: 18. CDR3 nucleotide sequence: TGCGCCAGCAGCTTGGGACAGGCTGCGACCTTTAACATGAACACTGAAGCTTTCTTT. Its protein is CASSLGQAATFNMNTEAFF.

Comment on this clone: Other nucleotide sequences in the sample specify the same CDR3. The chain is built from TRBV28 and TRBJ1-1; 7 bases are shared with TRBD1. J gave up 5 bases and V 6 bases, and 9 bases lay outside the gene matches. The germline gives CDR1 MDHEN, CDR2 SYDVKM. CDR3 length equals 14 residues. In nucleotides, the CDR3 is TGTGCCAGCAGCCTTACACAGGGGTCAACTGAAGCTTTCTTT. It is translated as CASSLTQGSTEAFF.

The V gene is TRBV2, the J gene TRBJ2-1; 7 bases fit TRBD2. V trimming: 3 bases; J trimming: 4 bases; junction bases outside the gene matches: 3. The CDR3 is made up of 14 amino acids. Germline V gene lookup returns CDR1 SNHLY and CDR2 FYNNEI. The CDR3 spells CASSDGTIYNEQFF. CDR3 DNA sequence: TGTGCCAGCAGTGACGGGACTATTTACAATGAGCAGTTCTTC. The variable domain in full, with the rest retrieved from reference TRBV2 and TRBJ2-1, is EPEVTQTPSHQVTQMGQEVILRCVPISNHLYFYWYRQILGQKVEFLVSFYNNEISEKSEIFDDQFSVERPDGSNFTLKIRSTKLEDSAMYFCASSDGTIYNEQFFGPGTRLTVL.